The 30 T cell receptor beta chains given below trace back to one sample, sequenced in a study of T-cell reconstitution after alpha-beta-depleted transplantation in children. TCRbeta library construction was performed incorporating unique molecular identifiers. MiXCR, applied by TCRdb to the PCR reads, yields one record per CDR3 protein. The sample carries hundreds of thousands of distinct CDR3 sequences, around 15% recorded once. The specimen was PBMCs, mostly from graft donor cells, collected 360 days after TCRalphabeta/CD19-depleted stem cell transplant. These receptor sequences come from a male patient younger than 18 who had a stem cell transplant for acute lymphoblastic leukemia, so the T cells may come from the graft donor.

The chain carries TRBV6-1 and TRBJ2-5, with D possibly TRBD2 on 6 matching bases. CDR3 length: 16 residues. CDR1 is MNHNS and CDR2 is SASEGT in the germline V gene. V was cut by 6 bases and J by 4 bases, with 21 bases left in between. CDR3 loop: CASSDRGGVPGETQYF. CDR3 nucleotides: TGTGCCAGCAGCGACCGCGGCGGGGTCCCCGGAGAGACCCAGTACTTC.

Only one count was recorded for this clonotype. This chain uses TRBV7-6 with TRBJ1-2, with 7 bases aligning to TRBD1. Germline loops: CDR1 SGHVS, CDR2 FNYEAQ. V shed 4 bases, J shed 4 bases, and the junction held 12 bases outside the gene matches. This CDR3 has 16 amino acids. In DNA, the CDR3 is TGTGCCAGCAGCTCCAATGCAGGGGGGCAGGTCTATGGCTACACCTTC. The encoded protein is CASSSNAGGQVYGYTF.

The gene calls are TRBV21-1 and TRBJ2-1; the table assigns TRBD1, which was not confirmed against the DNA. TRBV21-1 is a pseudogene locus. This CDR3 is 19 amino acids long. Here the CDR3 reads CASRGGQDSDKLGYNEQFF. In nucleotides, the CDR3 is TGTGCCAGCAGGGGTGGCCAGGACAGCGACAAGTTAGGGTACAATGAGCAGTTCTTC.

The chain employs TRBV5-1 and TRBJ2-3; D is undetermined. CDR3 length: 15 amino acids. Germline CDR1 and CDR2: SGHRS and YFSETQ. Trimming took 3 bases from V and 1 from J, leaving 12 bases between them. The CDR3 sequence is CASSSLGYRTDTQYF. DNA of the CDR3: TGCGCCAGCAGCTCGCTGGGCTACCGCACAGATACGCAGTATTTT.

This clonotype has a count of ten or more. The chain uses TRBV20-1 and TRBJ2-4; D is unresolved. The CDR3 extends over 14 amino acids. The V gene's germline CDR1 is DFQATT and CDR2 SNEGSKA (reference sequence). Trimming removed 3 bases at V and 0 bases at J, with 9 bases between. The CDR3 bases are TGCAGTGCTAGCGACTCCTTAGCCAAAAACATTCAGTACTTC. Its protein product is CSASDSLAKNIQYF.

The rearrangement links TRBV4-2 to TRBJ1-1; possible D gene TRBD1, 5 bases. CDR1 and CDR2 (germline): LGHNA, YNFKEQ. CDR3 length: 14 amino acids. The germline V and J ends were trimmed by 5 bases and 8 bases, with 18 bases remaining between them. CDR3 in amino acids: CASSGRGRFSEAFF. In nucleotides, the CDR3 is TGTGCCAGCAGCGGTCGGGGCCGGTTTTCGGAAGCTTTCTTT.

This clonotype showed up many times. This CDR3 is CASRKGQGRNQPQHF. CDR3 in DNA: TGCGCCAGCAGAAAAGGACAGGGCAGGAATCAGCCCCAGCATTTT. The chain is built from TRBV5-1 and TRBJ1-5, with 8 bases that match TRBD1. CDR3 length: 15 amino acids. Germline V gives CDR1 SGHRS, CDR2 YFSETQ. Losses at the gene ends were 5 bases for V and 4 bases for J; bases not matched to a gene: 8.

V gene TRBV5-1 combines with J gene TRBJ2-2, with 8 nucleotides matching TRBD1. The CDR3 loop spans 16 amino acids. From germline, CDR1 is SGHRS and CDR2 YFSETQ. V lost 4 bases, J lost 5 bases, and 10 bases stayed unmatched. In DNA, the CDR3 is TGCGCCAGCAGCCTAATACGGACAGGGCTTACCGGGGAGCTGTTTTTT. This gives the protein CASSLIRTGLTGELFF.

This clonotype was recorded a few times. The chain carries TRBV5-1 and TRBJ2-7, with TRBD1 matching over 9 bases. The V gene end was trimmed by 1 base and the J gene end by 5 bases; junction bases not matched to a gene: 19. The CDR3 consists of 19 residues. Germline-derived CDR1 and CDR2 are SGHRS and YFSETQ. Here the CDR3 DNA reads TGCGCCAGCAGCTTGAGCTACGGAGCCGGGACAGGGTCTATCGACGAGCAGTACTTC. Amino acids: CASSLSYGAGTGSIDEQYF.

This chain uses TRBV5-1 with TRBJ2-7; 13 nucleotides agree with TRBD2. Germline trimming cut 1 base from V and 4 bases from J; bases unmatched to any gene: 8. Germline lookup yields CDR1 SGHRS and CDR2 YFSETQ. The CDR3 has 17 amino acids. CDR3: CASSLPRTSGRGYEQYF. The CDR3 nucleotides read TGCGCCAGCAGCTTGCCCCGGACTAGCGGGAGAGGATACGAGCAGTACTTC.

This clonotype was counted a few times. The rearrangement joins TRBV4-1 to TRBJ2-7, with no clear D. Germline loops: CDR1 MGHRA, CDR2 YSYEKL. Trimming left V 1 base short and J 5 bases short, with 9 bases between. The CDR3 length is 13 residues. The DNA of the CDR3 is TGCGCCAGCAGCCAAGTTGAGGTAGACGAGCAGTACTTC. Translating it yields CASSQVEVDEQYF.

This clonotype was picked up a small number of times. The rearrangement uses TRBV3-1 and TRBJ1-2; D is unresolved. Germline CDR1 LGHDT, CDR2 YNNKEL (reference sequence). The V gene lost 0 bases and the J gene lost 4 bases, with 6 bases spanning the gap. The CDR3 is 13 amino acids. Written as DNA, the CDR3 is TGTGCCAGCAGCCAAGACAGACTCTATGGCTACACCTTC. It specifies CASSQDRLYGYTF.

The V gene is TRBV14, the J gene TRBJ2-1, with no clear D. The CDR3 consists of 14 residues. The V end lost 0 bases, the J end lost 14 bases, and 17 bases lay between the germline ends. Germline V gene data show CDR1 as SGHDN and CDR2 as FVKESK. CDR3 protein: CASSQERVSRSEFF. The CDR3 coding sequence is TGTGCCAGCAGCCAAGAACGGGTGTCAAGGAGTGAGTTCTTC. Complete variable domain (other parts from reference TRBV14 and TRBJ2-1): EAGVTQFPSHSVIEKGQTVTLRCDPISGHDNLYWYRRVMGKEIKFLLHFVKESKQDESGMPNNRFLAERTGGTYSTLKVQPAELEDSGVYFCASSQERVSRSEFFGPGTRLTVL.

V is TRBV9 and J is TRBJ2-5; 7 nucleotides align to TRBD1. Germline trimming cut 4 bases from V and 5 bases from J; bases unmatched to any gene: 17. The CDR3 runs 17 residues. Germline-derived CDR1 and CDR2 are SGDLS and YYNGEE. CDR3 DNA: TGTGCCAGCAGCCCGTCTAGGCTAGGGGGCCGCGGGGAGACCCAGTACTTC. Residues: CASSPSRLGGRGETQYF.

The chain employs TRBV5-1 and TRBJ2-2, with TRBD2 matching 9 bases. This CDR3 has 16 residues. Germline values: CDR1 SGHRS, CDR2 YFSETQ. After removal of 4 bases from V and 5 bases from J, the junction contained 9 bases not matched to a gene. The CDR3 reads CASSPTVAGVTGELFF. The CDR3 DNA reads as TGCGCCAGCAGCCCTACCGTAGCGGGAGTTACCGGGGAGCTGTTTTTT.

CDR3 nucleotide sequence: TGTGCCAGCAGGGGTCTTTGGGACAGTCCCTACAATGAGCAGTTCTTC. It specifies CASRGLWDSPYNEQFF. The rearrangement uses TRBV27 and TRBJ2-1; 7 bases are a match to TRBD1. CDR3 length equals 16 residues. The junction had 10 bases not matched to a gene; V was cut back by 6 bases and J by 2 bases. Germline assignment: CDR1 MNHEY and CDR2 SMNVEV (reference sequence).

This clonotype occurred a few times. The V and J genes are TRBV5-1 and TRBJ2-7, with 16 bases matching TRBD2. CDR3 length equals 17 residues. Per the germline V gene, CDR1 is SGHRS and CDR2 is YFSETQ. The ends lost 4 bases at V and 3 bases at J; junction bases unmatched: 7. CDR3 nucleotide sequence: TGCGCCAGCAGCCCCGGGACTAGCGGGAGGGTTGTCTACGAGCAGTACTTC. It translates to CASSPGTSGRVVYEQYF.

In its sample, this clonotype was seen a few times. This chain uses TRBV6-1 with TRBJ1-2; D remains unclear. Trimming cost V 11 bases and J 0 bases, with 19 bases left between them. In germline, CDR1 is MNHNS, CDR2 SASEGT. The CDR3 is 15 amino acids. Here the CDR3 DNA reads TGTGCCTGCACTAGGACGTTCTCAGCTAACTATGGCTACACCTTC. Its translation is CACTRTFSANYGYTF.

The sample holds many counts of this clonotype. Written as DNA, the CDR3 is TGTGCCAGCAGTTTACTGGCTGGGGCCAACGTCCTGACTTTC. Translating it yields CASSLLAGANVLTF. This rearrangement joins TRBV27 to TRBJ2-6; D unclear. Germline loops: CDR1 MNHEY, CDR2 SMNVEV (reference sequence). The V end was cut by 2 bases, the J end by 2 bases, with 4 bases between. The CDR3 has 14 residues.

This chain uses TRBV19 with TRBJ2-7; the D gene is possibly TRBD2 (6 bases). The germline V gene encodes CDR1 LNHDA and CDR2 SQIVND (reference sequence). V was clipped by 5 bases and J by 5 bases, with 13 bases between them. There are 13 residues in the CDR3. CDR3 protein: CASSSGTSDEQYF. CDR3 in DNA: TGTGCCAGTAGTTCCGGGACTTCGGACGAGCAGTACTTC. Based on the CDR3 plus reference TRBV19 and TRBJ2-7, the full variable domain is DGGITQSPKYLFRKEGQNVTLSCEQNLNHDAMYWYRQDPGQGLRLIYYSQIVNDFQKGDIAEGYSVSREKKESFPLTVTSAQKNPTAFYLCASSSGTSDEQYFGPGTRLTVT.

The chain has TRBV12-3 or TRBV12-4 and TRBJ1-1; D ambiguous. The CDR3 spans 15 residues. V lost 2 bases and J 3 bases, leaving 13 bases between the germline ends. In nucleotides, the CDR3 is TGTGCCAGCAGTTTATGGGTGGGCGTCGACACTGAAGCTTTCTTT. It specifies CASSLWVGVDTEAFF.

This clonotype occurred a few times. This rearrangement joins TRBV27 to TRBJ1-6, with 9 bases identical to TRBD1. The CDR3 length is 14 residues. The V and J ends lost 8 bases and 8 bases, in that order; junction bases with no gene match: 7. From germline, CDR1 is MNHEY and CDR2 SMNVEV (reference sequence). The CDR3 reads CASGRTGEYSPLHF. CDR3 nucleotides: TGTGCCAGCGGCAGGACAGGGGAGTATTCACCCCTCCACTTT.

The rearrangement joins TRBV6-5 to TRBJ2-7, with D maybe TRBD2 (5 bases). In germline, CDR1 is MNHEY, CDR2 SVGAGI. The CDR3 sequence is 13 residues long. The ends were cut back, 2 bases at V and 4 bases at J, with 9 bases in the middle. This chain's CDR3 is CASSYTRTYEQYF. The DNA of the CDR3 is TGTGCCAGCAGTTACACTAGGACTTACGAGCAGTACTTC.

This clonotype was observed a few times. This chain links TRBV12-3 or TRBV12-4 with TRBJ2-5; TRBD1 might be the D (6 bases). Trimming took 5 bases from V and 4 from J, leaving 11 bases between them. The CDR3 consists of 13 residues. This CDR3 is CASSRTAPETQYF. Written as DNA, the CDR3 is TGTGCCAGCAGTAGGACAGCCCCAGAGACCCAGTACTTC.

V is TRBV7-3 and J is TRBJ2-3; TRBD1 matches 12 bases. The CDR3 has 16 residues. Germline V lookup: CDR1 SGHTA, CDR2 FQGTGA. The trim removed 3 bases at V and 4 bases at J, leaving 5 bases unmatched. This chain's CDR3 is CASSFGTGGLSDTQYF. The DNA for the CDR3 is TGTGCCAGCAGCTTCGGGACAGGGGGCCTCTCAGATACGCAGTATTTT.

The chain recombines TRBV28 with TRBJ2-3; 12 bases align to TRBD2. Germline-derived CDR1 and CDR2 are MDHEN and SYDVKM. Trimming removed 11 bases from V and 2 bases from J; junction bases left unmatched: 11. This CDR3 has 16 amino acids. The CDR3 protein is CARLAGESGPTDTQYF. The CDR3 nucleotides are TGTGCCCGACTAGCGGGAGAATCAGGGCCCACAGATACGCAGTATTTT.

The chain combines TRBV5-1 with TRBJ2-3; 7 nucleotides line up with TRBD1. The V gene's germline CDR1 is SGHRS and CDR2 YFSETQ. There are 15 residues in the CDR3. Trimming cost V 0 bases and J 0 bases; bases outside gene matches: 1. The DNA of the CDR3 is TGCGCCAGCAGCTTGGGACAGGGAAGCACAGATACGCAGTATTTT. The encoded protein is CASSLGQGSTDTQYF.

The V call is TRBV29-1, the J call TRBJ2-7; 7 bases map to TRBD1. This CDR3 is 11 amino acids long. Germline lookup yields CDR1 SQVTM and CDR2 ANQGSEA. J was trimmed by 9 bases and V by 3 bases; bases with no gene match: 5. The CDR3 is CSVDRDRTQYF. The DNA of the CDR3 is TGCAGCGTTGACAGGGACAGAACGCAGTACTTC.

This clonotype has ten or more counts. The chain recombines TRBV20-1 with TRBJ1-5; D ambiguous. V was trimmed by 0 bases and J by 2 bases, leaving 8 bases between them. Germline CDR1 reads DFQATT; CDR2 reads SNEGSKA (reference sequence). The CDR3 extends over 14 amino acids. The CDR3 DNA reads TGCAGTGCTAGAGATAGTATAGGCAATCAGCCCCAGCATTTT. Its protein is CSARDSIGNQPQHF.

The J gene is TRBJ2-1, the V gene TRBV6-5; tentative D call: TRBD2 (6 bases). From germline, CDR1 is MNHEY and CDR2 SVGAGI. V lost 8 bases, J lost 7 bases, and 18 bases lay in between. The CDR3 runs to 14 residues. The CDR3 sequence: CASSPTAGWNEQFF. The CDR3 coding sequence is TGTGCCAGCTCCCCCACGGCGGGGTGGAATGAGCAGTTCTTC.